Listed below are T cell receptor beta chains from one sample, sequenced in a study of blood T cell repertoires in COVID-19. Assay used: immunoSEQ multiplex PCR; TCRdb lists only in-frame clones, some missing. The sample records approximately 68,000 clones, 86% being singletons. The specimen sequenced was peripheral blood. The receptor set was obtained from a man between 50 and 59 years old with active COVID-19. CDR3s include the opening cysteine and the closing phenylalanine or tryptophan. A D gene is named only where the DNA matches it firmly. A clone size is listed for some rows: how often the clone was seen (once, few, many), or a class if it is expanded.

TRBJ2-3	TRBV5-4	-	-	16	TGTGCCAGCAGCTTGCGGTCAAGAGGCAGCACAGATACGCAGTATTTT	CASSLRSRGSTDTQYF
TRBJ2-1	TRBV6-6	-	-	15	TGTGCCAGCAGTTACTCAACAGGGAGCTACAATGAGCAGTTCTTC	CASSYSTGSYNEQFF
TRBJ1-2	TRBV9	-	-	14	TGTGCCAGCAGATTGGACTCTTTAACTGGTGGCTACACCTTC	CASRLDSLTGGYTF
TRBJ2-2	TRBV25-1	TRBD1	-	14	TGTGCCAGCAAGGGGACAGGCGCCACCGGGGAGCTGTTTTTT	CASKGTGATGELFF
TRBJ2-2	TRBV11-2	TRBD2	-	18	TGTGCCAGCAGCTTGGTTAGCGGGGTGGGGGCGAACACCGGGGAGCTGTTTTTT	CASSLVSGVGANTGELFF
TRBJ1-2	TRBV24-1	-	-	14	TGTGCCACCAGTGATGCACAGGGTGGTTATGGCTACACCTTC	CATSDAQGGYGYTF
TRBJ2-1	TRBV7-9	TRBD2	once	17	TGTGCCAGCAGCCCCATTCGCGGGAGGTTCGCCTACAATGAGCAGTTCTTC	CASSPIRGRFAYNEQFF
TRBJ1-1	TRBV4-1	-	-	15	TGCGCCAGCAGCCAAGAACCCGACAGGTTCACTGAAGCTTTCTTT	CASSQEPDRFTEAFF
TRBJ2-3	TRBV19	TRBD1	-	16	TGTGCCAGTAGTACGGACAGGATCTCAAGCACAGATACGCAGTATTTT	CASSTDRISSTDTQYF
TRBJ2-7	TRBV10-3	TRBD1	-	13	TGTGCCATCAGACAGGGGGTCGCGGACGAGCAGTACTTC	CAIRQGVADEQYF
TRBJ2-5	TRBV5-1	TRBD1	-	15	TGCGCCAGCAGCAGGGACAGGGGTTGGCAAGAGACCCAGTACTTC	CASSRDRGWQETQYF
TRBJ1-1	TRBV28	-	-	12	TGTGCCAGCAGTACAGTGAACACTGAAGCTTTCTTT	CASSTVNTEAFF
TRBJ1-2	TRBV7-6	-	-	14	TGTGCCAGCAGCTTAGCGCACAGGGACTATGGCTACACCTTC	CASSLAHRDYGYTF